The 18 T cell receptor beta chains in this list originate from one sample, sequenced in a study of T cell repertoires in cytomegalovirus infection. No antigen is known for these receptors. TCRdb processed the reads anew with MiXCR; each CDR3 protein has one entry. The sample contains under 350,000 distinct CDR3 sequences, 22% of which appear only once. The starting material was cultured PBMCs, obtained from culture after CMV antigen stimulation. These receptors were obtained from a human donor in good health (CMV status not recorded). Some clones in this sample may be carry-over from other donors' samples.

This clonotype was picked up many times. The gene calls are TRBV7-9 and TRBJ2-1, with TRBD2 matching 8 bases. This CDR3 is 13 amino acids long. Germline CDR1 and CDR2: SEHNR and FQNEAQ (reference sequence). After removal of 6 bases from V and 9 bases from J, the junction contained 7 bases not matched to a gene. This CDR3 reads CASSPSGSSEQFF. CDR3 in DNA: TGTGCCAGCAGTCCAAGCGGGAGCAGTGAGCAGTTCTTC.

The chain is built from TRBV20-1 and TRBJ2-1, with D unclear. Germline-derived CDR1 and CDR2 are DFQATT and SNEGSKA (reference sequence). This CDR3 contains 15 residues. The ends were cut back, 0 bases at V and 2 bases at J, with 11 bases in the middle. This CDR3 reads CSARDLGEAYNEQFF. CDR3 sequence (DNA): TGCAGTGCTAGAGATCTTGGCGAGGCCTACAATGAGCAGTTCTTC.

This clonotype has a handful of counts. The chain couples TRBV27 to TRBJ2-1, with 12 nucleotides matching TRBD2. The CDR3 sequence is 16 residues long. Germline-derived CDR1 and CDR2 are MNHEY and SMNVEV (reference sequence). The junction had 8 bases not matched to a gene; V was cut back by 4 bases and J by 7 bases. This chain's CDR3 is CASSSMTSGSKNEQFF. CDR3 nucleotide sequence: TGTGCCAGCAGTTCGATGACTAGCGGGAGTAAAAATGAGCAGTTCTTC.

This clonotype was seen a few times. This chain links TRBV5-1 with TRBJ1-1; no clear D. The V end lost 0 bases, the J end lost 4 bases, and 13 bases lay between the germline ends. This CDR3 has 15 amino acids. Per germline, CDR1 SGHRS and CDR2 YFSETQ. The CDR3 loop is CASSLGTARLTEAFF. The CDR3 region has the DNA TGCGCCAGCAGCTTGGGGACGGCCCGTCTCACTGAAGCTTTCTTT.

This clonotype was detected many times. The chain recombines TRBV4-2 with TRBJ1-2; TRBD1 agrees at 8 bases. J lost 3 bases, V lost 0 bases, and 6 bases had no gene match. This CDR3 is built from 16 residues. Germline loops: CDR1 LGHNA, CDR2 YNFKEQ. CDR3: CASSQETTGEDYGYTF. The CDR3 DNA sequence: TGTGCCAGCAGCCAAGAAACGACAGGGGAGGACTATGGCTACACCTTC.

This clonotype was detected a few times. V is TRBV9 and J is TRBJ2-2; unclear D gene. This CDR3 region has 14 residues. Trimming removed 3 bases from V and 2 bases from J, with 8 bases in between. Per the germline V gene, CDR1 is SGDLS and CDR2 is YYNGEE. The CDR3 DNA reads TGTGCCAGCAGCGCCCGGACCAACACCGGGGAGCTGTTTTTT. It is translated as CASSARTNTGELFF.

The table lists this clonotype with a few counts. This sequence joins TRBV7-9 and TRBJ2-1, with TRBD2 matching over 10 bases. After removal of 4 bases from V and 0 bases from J, the junction contained 18 bases not matched to a gene. The CDR3 consists of 21 residues. CDR1 SEHNR and CDR2 FQNEAQ come from the germline V gene (reference sequence). Here the CDR3 DNA reads TGTGCCAGCAGCTCCCCCCCCGAACTAGCGGGGAGGATTGGCTCCTACAATGAGCAGTTCTTC. The encoded protein is CASSSPPELAGRIGSYNEQFF.

Here the CDR3 reads CAISGASGNNEQFF. CDR3 DNA: TGTGCCATCAGTGGGGCTAGCGGCAACAATGAGCAGTTCTTC. This chain links TRBV10-3 with TRBJ2-1, with 7 nucleotides matching TRBD2. The V segment lost 4 bases and the J segment 5 bases; nucleotides outside the gene matches: 5. The CDR3 is 14 residues long. Germline CDR1 and CDR2: ENHRY and SYGVKD.

The chain is built from TRBV6-2 or TRBV6-3 and TRBJ2-7; perhaps TRBD1 as D (5 bases). Germline V lookup: CDR1 MNHEY, CDR2 SVGEGT. This CDR3 spans 14 amino acids. The V end lost 8 bases, the J end lost 1 base, and 15 bases lay between the germline ends. CDR3 loop: CASLRTLSSYEQYF. Written as DNA, the CDR3 is TGTGCCAGCCTGAGGACACTAAGTTCCTACGAGCAGTACTTC.

This chain uses TRBV28 with TRBJ1-2, with D unclear. V lost 6 bases to trimming and J lost 8 bases, with 13 bases between them. The CDR3 is made up of 12 amino acids. From germline, CDR1 is MDHEN and CDR2 SYDVKM. Here the CDR3 DNA reads TGTGCCAGCAGCCCTTCAGGTGCAGGCTACACCTTC. Translated: CASSPSGAGYTF.

V usage is TRBV11-3 and J usage is TRBJ1-2; 7 bases are a match to TRBD1. There are 13 residues in the CDR3. Trimming at V came to 5 bases and at J to 8 bases, leaving 8 bases not matched to a gene. In germline, CDR1 is SGHNT, CDR2 YENEEA. CDR3 residues: CASSGYRGGGYTF. CDR3 DNA sequence: TGTGCCAGCAGCGGATACAGGGGCGGCGGCTACACCTTC. The full variable domain, rest sourced from reference TRBV11-3 and TRBJ1-2, is EAGVVQSPRYKIIEKKQPVAFWCNPISGHNTLYWYLQNLGQGPELLIRYENEEAVDDSQLPKDRFSAERLKGVDSTLKIQPAELGDSAVYLCASSGYRGGGYTFGSGTRLTVV.

This sequence joins TRBV7-6 and TRBJ2-1, with a weak D call TRBD2 (6 bases). In germline, CDR1 is SGHVS, CDR2 FNYEAQ. The length of the CDR3 is 15 residues. V lost 1 base to trimming and J lost 5 bases, with 12 bases between them. CDR3 amino acids: CASSLVSSVNNEQFF. The CDR3 DNA is TGTGCCAGCAGCTTAGTGTCTAGCGTGAACAATGAGCAGTTCTTC.

Many counts were recorded for this clonotype. The rearrangement uses TRBV12-3 or TRBV12-4 and TRBJ2-1; 7 bases line up with TRBD2. Trimming at V came to 6 bases and at J to 11 bases, leaving 7 bases not matched to a gene. The CDR3 has 12 residues. CDR3 region: CASRELARKQFF. Written as DNA, the CDR3 is TGTGCCAGCAGAGAACTAGCGCGCAAGCAGTTCTTC.

The rearrangement joins TRBV28 to TRBJ2-4; the match to TRBD2 covers 9 bases. Germline lookup yields CDR1 MDHEN and CDR2 SYDVKM. The trim removed 7 bases at V and 9 bases at J, leaving 4 bases unmatched. This CDR3 spans 12 amino acids. The CDR3 loop is CASTLAGSIQYF. The DNA of the CDR3 is TGTGCCAGCACCCTAGCGGGAAGCATTCAGTACTTC.

As for this clonotype: One junction end disagrees with the germline gene, perhaps due to a read error. The rearrangement links TRBV11-2 to TRBJ2-2, with TRBD1 as a possible D gene (6 bases). CDR1 is SGHAT, CDR2 FQNNGV, per germline. The CDR3 has 16 residues. The chain's CDR3 is CASSLGLRGNTGELYF. The CDR3 DNA reads as TGTGCCAGCAGCTTAGGCCTTAGGGGGAACACCGGGGAGCTGTATTTT.

The table lists this clonotype with a count of one. This chain joins TRBV29-1 and TRBJ1-1, with D perhaps matching TRBD1 (6 bases). The CDR3 spans 13 residues. The germline V gene has CDR1 SQVTM and CDR2 ANQGSEA. V was trimmed by 6 bases and J by 1 base, leaving 12 bases between them. The CDR3 sequence is CSVKSDRNTEAFF. The CDR3 coding sequence is TGCAGCGTGAAGTCGGACAGGAACACTGAAGCTTTCTTT.

This clonotype has more than one count but fewer than ten. CDR3 coding DNA: TGTGCCAGCAGTTTATCCGCCCAGGCTTATGGCTACACCTTC. Amino acids: CASSLSAQAYGYTF. The chain carries TRBV27 and TRBJ1-2; D unresolved. The CDR3 length is 14 residues. Germline V lookup: CDR1 MNHEY, CDR2 SMNVEV (reference sequence). Trimming took 0 bases from V and 5 from J, leaving 10 bases between them.

A few counts support this clonotype. The chain recombines TRBV4-1 with TRBJ2-1; tentatively, D is TRBD2 (5 bases). Trimming took off 0 bases at V and 6 bases at J, with 9 bases between the two ends. The V gene's germline CDR1 is MGHRA and CDR2 YSYEKL. The CDR3 spans 14 residues. The CDR3 DNA follows: TGCGCCAGCAGCCAAGATGCCCGGGGCAATGAGCAGTTCTTC. The encoded protein is CASSQDARGNEQFF.